Detailed here is one T cell receptor beta chain. What it binds is unknown. Profiles of TCR beta VDJ and CDR3 were generated from a genomic DNA template. MiXCR, applied by TCRdb to the reads, yields one record per CDR3 protein. The sample carries about 98,000 distinct CDR3 sequences, less than 75% recorded once. This record comes from a study of CD8+CD57+ T cells in acquired aplastic anemia. Whole-study context: Quantities of DNA derived from sorted CD4+ and CD8+ cells averaged around 3 ug. General study points: Statistical testing detected no significant gap in CD8+ Simpson's diversity between patients and controls.

Per the germline V gene, CDR1 is LNHDA and CDR2 is SQIVND (reference sequence). There are 15 residues in the CDR3. V gave up 9 bases and J gave up 5 bases; unmatched junction bases: 14. All sequencing subjects had displayed CD8+CD57+ cell expansion on flow cytometry. The genes are TRBV19 and TRBJ2-5; 8 nucleotides line up with TRBD2. The sequenced sample was sorted CD4+, CD8+, or CD8+CD57+ T cells (not recorded which) from PBMCs. The TCR originated in a human donor with aplastic anemia. CDR3 nucleotides: TGTGCCAGCAGCGCCGCCGGGACTAGTGCCGAGACCCAGTACTTC. Encoded protein: CASSAAGTSAETQYF.